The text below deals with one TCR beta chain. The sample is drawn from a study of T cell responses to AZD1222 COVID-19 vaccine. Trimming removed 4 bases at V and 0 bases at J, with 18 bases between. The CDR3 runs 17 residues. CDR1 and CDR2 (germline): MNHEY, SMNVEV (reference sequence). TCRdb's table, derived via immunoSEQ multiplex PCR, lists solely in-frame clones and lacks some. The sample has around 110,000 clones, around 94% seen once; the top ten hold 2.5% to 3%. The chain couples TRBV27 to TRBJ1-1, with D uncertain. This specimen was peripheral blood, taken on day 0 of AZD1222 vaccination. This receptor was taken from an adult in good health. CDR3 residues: CASSSLPGPGLNTEAFF. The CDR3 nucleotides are TGTGCCAGCAGTTCACTCCCGGGCCCCGGCTTGAACACTGAAGCTTTCTTT.